The clone carrying this TCR beta chain was picked up one time. The sample belongs to a study of sequential checkpoint blockade in melanoma. Sequencing used immunoSEQ multiplex PCR; TCRdb keeps in-frame clones, though not all of them. The table includes under 40,000 clones, about 88% detected once. The junction had 12 bases not matched to a gene; V was cut back by 4 bases and J by 4 bases. The CDR3 runs to 17 residues. CDR1 is LGHNA, CDR2 YSLEER, per germline. The treatment was: randomized to nivolumab then ipilimumab (arm A) or the reverse (arm B). Live CD3+CD8+ CD19− CD56− cells were sorted from PBMCs.

The chain links TRBV4-3 to TRBJ2-1; 8 bases are a match to TRBD2. This TCR was recovered from a human donor with melanoma. The source was CD8+ T cells sorted from blood (inferred from file names), collected from a patient given nivolumab and ipilimumab in sequence. CDR3 bases: TGCGCCAGCAGCCGCGAGCTAGCGGGCAAGCCATACAATGAGCAGTTCTTC. It is translated as CASSRELAGKPYNEQFF.